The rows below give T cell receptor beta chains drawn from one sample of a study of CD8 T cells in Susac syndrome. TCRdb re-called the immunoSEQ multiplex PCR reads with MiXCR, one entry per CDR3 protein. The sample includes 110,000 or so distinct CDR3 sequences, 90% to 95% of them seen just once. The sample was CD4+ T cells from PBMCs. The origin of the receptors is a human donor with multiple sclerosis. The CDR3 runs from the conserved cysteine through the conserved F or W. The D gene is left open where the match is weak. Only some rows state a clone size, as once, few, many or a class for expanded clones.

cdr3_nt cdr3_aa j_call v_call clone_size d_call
TGCGCCAGTCATAAAGAGGGCAACACTGAAGCTTTCTTT CASHKEGNTEAFF TRBJ1-1 TRBV5-1 . .
TGCAGTGCCGCGACAGGGGACTACGAGCAGTACTTC CSAATGDYEQYF TRBJ2-7 TRBV20-1 . TRBD1
TGTGCCACCTTTGGTCCTAGCACAGATACGCAGTATTTT CATFGPSTDTQYF TRBJ2-3 TRBV2 once .
TGTGCCAGCACCCCCATGCAACCGGTCGAGACCCAGTACTTC CASTPMQPVETQYF TRBJ2-5 TRBV28 . .
TGCAGTGCTTCTTCCTCCTACAATGAGCAGTTCTTC CSASSSYNEQFF TRBJ2-1 TRBV20-1 . .
TGTGCCAGCAGCCAAGACCGAATACTCGAGACCCAGTACTTC CASSQDRILETQYF TRBJ2-5 TRBV4-2 . .
TGTGCCAGCAGCTTAGAAGGGGCCTCCTTCACTGAAGCTTTCTTT CASSLEGASFTEAFF TRBJ1-1 TRBV11-2 . .
TGTGCCAGCTGGGACAGGGGGCAGGGTGGCTACACCTTC CASWDRGQGGYTF TRBJ1-2 TRBV2 once TRBD1
TGTGCCAGCAGCCTTCGGCCTTCCACTGAAGCTTTCTTT CASSLRPSTEAFF TRBJ1-1 TRBV7-9 . .
TGCAGTGCTAGCGCAAGGGGGGGAGACACTGAAGCTTTCTTT CSASARGGDTEAFF TRBJ1-1 TRBV20-1 . .
TGTGCCAGCAGCCGGGACAGAGATCAGCCCCAGCATTTT CASSRDRDQPQHF TRBJ1-5 TRBV4-2 . TRBD1
TGCGCCAGCAGCCAAGATCAGGGCCTGAACACTGAAGCTTTCTTT CASSQDQGLNTEAFF TRBJ1-1 TRBV4-3 . .
TGCAGCGTTGGGATTCGCGACTATGGCTACACCTTC CSVGIRDYGYTF TRBJ1-2 TRBV29-1 . .
TGTGCCAGCAGCGCCGGGACAGGGAGGGAAAAACTGTTTTTT CASSAGTGREKLFF TRBJ1-4 TRBV7-9 . TRBD1
TGTGCCAGCAGTTTATTCTATGAGCAGTTCTTC CASSLFYEQFF TRBJ2-1 TRBV12-3/TRBV12-4 . .
TGTGCCAGCAGCTCCGGGACAGGGGGCTCGGGCTCCTACGAGCAGTACTTC CASSSGTGGSGSYEQYF TRBJ2-7 TRBV7-2 . TRBD1
TGTGCCAGCAGTCGGGACAGGGGATGGATGGAGACCCAGTACTTC CASSRDRGWMETQYF TRBJ2-5 TRBV14 . TRBD1
TGTGCCAGTCGACTAGCGGGGGCTCAAGAGACCCAGTACTTC CASRLAGAQETQYF TRBJ2-5 TRBV6-2/TRBV6-3 . TRBD2
TGTGCCACCAGTGACCCCGGGACAGGGAACACAGATACGCAGTATTTT CATSDPGTGNTDTQYF TRBJ2-3 TRBV24-1 . TRBD1
TGTGCCAGCAGCTTAACGACCACAGATACGCAGTATTTT CASSLTTTDTQYF TRBJ2-3 TRBV7-3 . .
TGTGCCTGGGGTAGCGGTTACTCTGGAAACACCATATATTTT CAWGSGYSGNTIYF TRBJ1-3 TRBV30 . .
TGCAGCGTAGGACAGGGCTACACTGAAGCTTTCTTT CSVGQGYTEAFF TRBJ1-1 TRBV29-1 . TRBD1
TGTGCCAGCAGGGAAGACAGGAGGTATGGCTACACCTTC CASREDRRYGYTF TRBJ1-2 TRBV27 . .
TGTGCCAGCAGTTATCTGAGGGACTACAATGAGCAGTTCTTC CASSYLRDYNEQFF TRBJ2-1 TRBV12-3/TRBV12-4 . .
TGCGCCAGCAGCTTGGACAGCTCTATCATGAACACTGAAGCTTTCTTT CASSLDSSIMNTEAFF TRBJ1-1 TRBV5-1 . .
TGTGCCAGCAGCTGGGGGCGGTCTAATTCACCCCTCCACTTT CASSWGRSNSPLHF TRBJ1-6 TRBV7-2 . .
TGTGCCTGGAGTACCCAGGGGACATCCCCCCACCGGCAGTACTTC CAWSTQGTSPHRQYF TRBJ2-7 TRBV30 once .
TGCGCCAGCTGGTCGGACAGGGCGAACACCGGGGAGCTGTTTTTT CASWSDRANTGELFF TRBJ2-2 TRBV4-1 . TRBD1
TGTGCCACCAGTGATAGGGACAGGGGCTACAATGAGCAGTTCTTC CATSDRDRGYNEQFF TRBJ2-1 TRBV24-1 . TRBD1
TGTGCCAGCAGCCCCTGGACTATTGCGGGGACAGGGGAGGGAGATACGCAGTATTTT CASSPWTIAGTGEGDTQYF TRBJ2-3 TRBV7-3 . TRBD1
TGTGCCAGCGAAGCAGGGACTAGCGGGTACAATGAGCAGTTCTTC CASEAGTSGYNEQFF TRBJ2-1 TRBV6-1 once TRBD2
TGCGCCAGCAGCTTGTCCCTCGGGGGACCAGATACGCAGTATTTT CASSLSLGGPDTQYF TRBJ2-3 TRBV5-1 . .
TGTGCCACCACCTTCCAACGGGGCCCTAACTATGGCTACACCTTC CATTFQRGPNYGYTF TRBJ1-2 TRBV6-4 once .
TGTGCCAGCTCAGAACAGAATACGCAGTATTTT CASSEQNTQYF TRBJ2-3 TRBV18 . .
TGCAGTGCTAGAACGGGACAGAACAATGAGCAGTTCTTC CSARTGQNNEQFF TRBJ2-1 TRBV20-1 . TRBD1
TGTGCCAGCAGCGTTAGCGGGACAGTAGGCGGTGGCTACACCTTC CASSVSGTVGGGYTF TRBJ1-2 TRBV7-8 . TRBD1
TGTGCCAGCAGCGAGGAACTAGCGGGGTACAATGAGCAGTTCTTC CASSEELAGYNEQFF TRBJ2-1 TRBV11-2 . TRBD2
TGTGCCAGCAGCGGGTGGACAGGGACCCACGAGCAGTACTTC CASSGWTGTHEQYF TRBJ2-7 TRBV13 . TRBD1
TGTGCCTGGACCGGCGCCGTTAATGAGCAGTTCTTC CAWTGAVNEQFF TRBJ2-1 TRBV30 . .
TGTGCCATCCTAGTGTCAGGGGCGAGGGGAACTGAAGCTTTCTTT CAILVSGARGTEAFF TRBJ1-1 TRBV10-3 . .
TGTGCCAGCAGGAACGACAGGAAAAGTACTGGGGCAGCTAACTATGGCTACACCTTC CASRNDRKSTGAANYGYTF TRBJ1-2 TRBV6-2/TRBV6-3 . .
TGTGCCAGCAGCCAAGATTCATCCAGGGATACGCAGTATTTT CASSQDSSRDTQYF TRBJ2-3 TRBV3-1 . .
TGCAGCGTTGTAATGGGGATCAATCAGCCCCAGCATTTT CSVVMGINQPQHF TRBJ1-5 TRBV29-1 . .
TGTGCCAGCAGTCTCGGGTCCCCGACTCGGCTCTACGAGCAGTACTTC CASSLGSPTRLYEQYF TRBJ2-7 TRBV28 . .
TGTGCCTGGGCCGCTAGGGCGGTCTATGGCTACACCTTC CAWAARAVYGYTF TRBJ1-2 TRBV30 . .
TGCGCCAGCAGCCTACAGATACAGGGGGATTCACCCCTCCACTTT CASSLQIQGDSPLHF TRBJ1-6 TRBV4-3 . TRBD1